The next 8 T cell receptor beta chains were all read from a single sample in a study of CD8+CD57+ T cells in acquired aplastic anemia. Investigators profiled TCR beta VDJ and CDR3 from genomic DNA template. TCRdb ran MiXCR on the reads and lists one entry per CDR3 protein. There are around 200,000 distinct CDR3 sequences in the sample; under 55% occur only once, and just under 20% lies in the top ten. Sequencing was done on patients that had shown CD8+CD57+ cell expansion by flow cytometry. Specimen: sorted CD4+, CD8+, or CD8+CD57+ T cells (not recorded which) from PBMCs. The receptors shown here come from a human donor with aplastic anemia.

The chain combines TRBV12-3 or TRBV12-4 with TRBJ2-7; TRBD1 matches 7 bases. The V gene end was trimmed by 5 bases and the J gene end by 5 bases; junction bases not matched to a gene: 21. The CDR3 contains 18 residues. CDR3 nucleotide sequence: TGTGCCAGCAGTCGGGGCAGGGGGTTTTCGGCTACGAAGGACGAGCAGTACTTC. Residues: CASSRGRGFSATKDEQYF.

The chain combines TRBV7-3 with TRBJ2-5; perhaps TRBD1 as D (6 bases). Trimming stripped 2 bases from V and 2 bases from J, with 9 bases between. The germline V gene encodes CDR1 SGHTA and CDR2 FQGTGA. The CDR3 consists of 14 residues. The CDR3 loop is CASSLATGQETQYF. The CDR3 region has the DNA TGTGCCAGCAGCTTAGCGACAGGACAAGAGACCCAGTACTTC. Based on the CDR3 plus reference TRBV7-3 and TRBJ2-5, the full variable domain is GAGVSQTPSNKVTEKGKYVELRCDPISGHTALYWYRQSLGQGPEFLIYFQGTGAADDSGLPNDRFFAVRPEGSVSTLKIQRTERGDSAVYLCASSLATGQETQYFGPGTRLLVL.

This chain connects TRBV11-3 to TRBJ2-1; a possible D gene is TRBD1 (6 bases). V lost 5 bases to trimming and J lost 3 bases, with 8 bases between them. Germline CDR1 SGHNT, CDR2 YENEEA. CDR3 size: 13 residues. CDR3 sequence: CASSMDSYNEQFF. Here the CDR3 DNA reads TGTGCCAGCAGCATGGACAGCTACAATGAGCAGTTCTTC.

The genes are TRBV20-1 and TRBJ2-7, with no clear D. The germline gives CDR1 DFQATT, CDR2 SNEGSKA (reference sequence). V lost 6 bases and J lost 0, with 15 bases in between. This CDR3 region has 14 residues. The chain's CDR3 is CSAVRTAVSYEQYF. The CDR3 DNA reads TGCAGTGCAGTCAGGACGGCGGTCTCCTACGAGCAGTACTTC.

The CDR3 region is CASSSPLYRGRAFF. The CDR3 region has the DNA TGTGCCAGCAGCTCACCCTTATACAGGGGGCGGGCTTTCTTT. This chain joins TRBV7-9 and TRBJ1-1; the match to TRBD1 covers 9 bases. Trimming at V came to 4 bases and at J to 11 bases, leaving 11 bases not matched to a gene. Per the germline V gene, CDR1 is SEHNR and CDR2 is FQNEAQ (reference sequence). This CDR3 comprises 14 residues.

The CDR3 DNA reads as TGTGCCAGCAGGTCCGGCCGGGACAGAGACGAGACCCAGTACTTC. This encodes CASRSGRDRDETQYF. The V call is TRBV7-8, the J call TRBJ2-5; 7 bases are a match to TRBD1. From germline, CDR1 is SGHVS and CDR2 FQNEAQ. Germline trimming cut 6 bases from V and 5 bases from J; bases unmatched to any gene: 12. CDR3 length: 15 residues.

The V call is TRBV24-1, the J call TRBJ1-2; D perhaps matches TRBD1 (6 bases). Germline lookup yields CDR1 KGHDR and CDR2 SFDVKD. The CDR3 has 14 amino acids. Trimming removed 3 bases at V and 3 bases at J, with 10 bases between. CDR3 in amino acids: CATSDPDRDYGYTF. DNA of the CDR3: TGTGCCACCAGTGATCCGGACAGAGACTATGGCTACACCTTC.

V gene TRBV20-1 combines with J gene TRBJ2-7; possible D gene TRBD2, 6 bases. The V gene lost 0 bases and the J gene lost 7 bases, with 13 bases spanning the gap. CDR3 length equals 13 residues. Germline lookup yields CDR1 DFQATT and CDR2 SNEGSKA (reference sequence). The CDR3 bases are TGCAGTGCTAGAGACCCCGCGGGGACTGAGCAGTACTTC. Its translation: CSARDPAGTEQYF.